This T cell receptor (beta chain) was captured by sequencing in a study of cytomegalovirus exposure and HLA in healthy donors. Assay: immunoSEQ multiplex PCR; the TCRdb copy retains only in-frame clones and omits some. The data hold approximately 170,000 clones, with 75% to 95% observed a single time. J lost 8 bases, V lost 3 bases, and 4 bases had no gene match. The CDR3 spans 14 residues. Germline values: CDR1 SEHNR, CDR2 FQNEAQ (reference sequence). The donors were in the approximately 130-subject validation cohort, distinct from the approximately 700-subject first cohort. Sequenced: PBMCs. This chain uses TRBV7-9 with TRBJ1-4, with 9 bases aligning to TRBD1. This TCR was sampled from a woman aged 18-30 years in good health and CMV-seropositive. Here the CDR3 reads CASSFWDRAEKLFF. The CDR3 DNA reads TGTGCCAGCAGCTTCTGGGACAGGGCCGAAAAACTGTTTTTT.